This TCR delta chain came from a study of Vδ1+ human thymocytes. Points from the study as a whole: In the thymus, TRG and TRD repertoires looked highly polyclonal with Gaussian CDR3 lengths. About 20% of thymic delta-chain sequences were Vdelta2, with few Vdelta3, unlike blood Vdelta1+ controls. TRG sequences recurred across donors, whereas TRD sequences stayed essentially private.

RNA was extracted from the cells and then reverse transcribed. The CDR3 regions were amplified by multiplex PCR from V-gene primers to a constant-region primer. TCRdb called clones from the multiplex PCR reads again using CATT. The sample consists of about 25,000 delta-chain clones, about 7.4% of them appearing once. This CDR3 has 22 residues. V was cut by 4 bases and J by 4 bases, with 37 bases left in between. CDR1 and CDR2 from the germline V gene are TSWWSYY and QGS. A remark on this clone: Its antigen is undetermined.

After alphabeta T cell depletion, CD3+ Vdelta1+ Vdelta2- thymocytes were sorted. Purity of the sorted Vdelta1+ thymocytes ranged from roughly 96% to 99.6%. Material: Vdelta1+ gamma-delta thymocytes from the thymus. Subset defined: FACS-sorted CD3+ TCRalphabeta- TCRVdelta1+ TCRVdelta2- thymocytes. The V gene is TRDV1, the J gene TRDJ1; TRDD2 might be the D (9 bases). The J gene, left out of TCRdb, was set here by checking the DNA against germline. The source of this sequence is a girl in the first two years of life who had congenital heart surgery. In nucleotides, the CDR3 is TGTGCTCTTGGGGCACCCTTCCTACGGGGTTCTGGGGGAACCCGATTAGGCGATAAACTCATCTTT. It is translated as CALGAPFLRGSGGTRLGDKLIF.